The 11 T cell receptor beta chains given below trace back to one sample, sequenced in a study of glioma-infiltrating T cells. The iRepertoire nested amplicon-rescue multiplex PCR amplified TCR alpha and beta CDR3s from RNA. TCRdb processed the multiplex PCR reads anew with MiXCR; each CDR3 protein has one entry. The sample yields under 150,000 distinct CDR3 sequences, under 30% seen once. Sequenced input: glioma tissue, nonneoplastic brain tissue, or PBMCs (not recorded which). The receptor source for this set is a human donor with low-grade glioma or glioblastoma, undergoing nonglioma brain surgery, or in good health (not recorded which).

Many counts were recorded for this clonotype. This chain links TRBV20-1 with TRBJ2-1, with D tentatively TRBD1 (6 bases). The CDR3 is 15 amino acids. Per germline, CDR1 DFQATT and CDR2 SNEGSKA (reference sequence). Trimming removed 0 bases at V and 4 bases at J, with 13 bases between. CDR3 bases: TGCAGTGCTAGAGATTCAGGGGCCCCGTACAATGAGCAGTTCTTC. It specifies CSARDSGAPYNEQFF.

This clonotype was seen only a few times. J is TRBJ1-2 and V is TRBV7-2; D is undetermined. CDR1 is SGHTA, CDR2 FQGNSA, per germline. V dropped 10 bases and J dropped 2 bases, with 11 bases sitting between them. The CDR3 runs to 12 residues. CDR3 loop: CATFRLNYGYTF. As DNA, the CDR3 is TGTGCCACCTTTAGGCTAAACTATGGCTACACCTTC.

This clonotype was seen a single time. V usage is TRBV11-1 and J usage is TRBJ2-1; perhaps TRBD1 as D (6 bases). This CDR3 is 15 amino acids long. Germline V gene lookup returns CDR1 SGHAT and CDR2 FQDESV (reference sequence). V gave up 1 base and J gave up 4 bases, with 11 bases separating them. CDR3 residues: CASSLVLGGYNEQFF. CDR3 coding DNA: TGTGCCAGCAGCTTAGTACTAGGGGGTTACAATGAGCAGTTCTTC.

This clonotype was seen ten or more times. This sequence joins TRBV27 and TRBJ2-7, with TRBD1 matching 7 bases. This CDR3 has 13 residues. Losses at the gene ends were 6 bases for V and 3 bases for J; bases not matched to a gene: 5. The germline gives CDR1 MNHEY, CDR2 SMNVEV (reference sequence). The CDR3 DNA follows: TGTGCCAGCAGGCCAAGACAGGGCTACGAGCAGTACGTC. This codes for CASRPRQGYEQYV.

Points on this clonotype: This may come from a read error, since a much larger clone is one base off. The gene calls are TRBV27 and TRBJ1-1, with D perhaps TRBD1 (5 bases). Germline-derived CDR1 and CDR2 are MNHEY and SMNVEV (reference sequence). The CDR3 runs to 12 residues. Trimming took 2 bases from V and 10 from J, leaving 11 bases between them. CDR3 protein: CASSLGAGTAFF. The CDR3 nucleotides read TGTGCCAGCAGTTTAGGGGCAGGGACAGCTTTCTTT.

This clonotype showed up just a few times. The chain employs TRBV20-1 and TRBJ2-2; no reliable D call. Germline loops: CDR1 DFQATT, CDR2 SNEGSKA (reference sequence). Deletions cut 3 bases from V and 0 bases from J, with 8 bases between. The CDR3 has 14 amino acids. The CDR3 is CSASRGANTGELFF. As DNA, the CDR3 is TGCAGTGCTAGCCGCGGCGCGAACACCGGGGAGCTGTTTTTT.

A word on this clonotype: Since a much larger clone is just one base distant, this may be a read error. This CDR3 is CSAREGGNPTTFF. In nucleotides, the CDR3 is TGCAGTGCTAGAGAGGGGGGCAACCCCACCACTTTCTTT. The chain uses TRBV20-1 and TRBJ1-1, with D maybe TRBD1 (6 bases). The CDR3 consists of 13 residues. Trimming shortened V by 0 bases and J by 12 bases, and 17 bases separated the two germline ends. From germline, CDR1 is DFQATT and CDR2 SNEGSKA (reference sequence).

The genes are TRBV6-1 and TRBJ1-2; D may be TRBD1 (5 bases). With 6 bases removed from V and 2 bases from J, the gap between germline ends came to 13 bases. The V gene's germline CDR1 is MNHNS and CDR2 SASEGT. The CDR3 length is 14 residues. The CDR3 reads CASSAGWSNYGYTF. CDR3 nucleotide sequence: TGTGCCAGCAGCGCAGGGTGGTCCAACTATGGCTACACCTTC.

This clonotype was observed a handful of times. The gene calls are TRBV11-2 and TRBJ1-1; TRBD1 might be the D (5 bases). The V gene's germline CDR1 is SGHAT and CDR2 FQNNGV. Deletions cut 4 bases from V and 5 bases from J, with 14 bases between. The CDR3 covers 14 residues. CDR3 amino acids: CASSSSMGVTEAFF. DNA for the CDR3: TGTGCCAGCAGCTCCTCGATGGGGGTTACTGAAGCTTTCTTT.

The chain uses TRBV6-1 and TRBJ1-1, with D unclear. This CDR3 has 14 amino acids. Trimming pared 6 bases from V and 6 bases from J, leaving 17 bases between. In germline, CDR1 is MNHNS, CDR2 SASEGT. In DNA, the CDR3 is TGTGCCAGCAGGTACAGCGACCGAATTTCTGAAGCTTTCTTT. Translated, it gives CASRYSDRISEAFF.

This sequence joins TRBV5-4 and TRBJ2-5; 8 bases are a match to TRBD2. This CDR3 has 15 residues. Germline V lookup: CDR1 SGHNT, CDR2 YYREEE (reference sequence). The V and J ends lost 1 base and 2 bases, in that order; junction bases with no gene match: 4. CDR3 loop: CASSLSSGTQETQYF. CDR3 nucleotide sequence: TGTGCCAGCAGCTTGAGTAGCGGGACACAAGAGACCCAGTACTTC. The whole variable domain, remainder taken from reference TRBV5-4 and TRBJ2-5, is ETGVTQSPTHLIKTRGQQVTLRCSSQSGHNTVSWYQQALGQGPQFIFQYYREEENGRGNFPPRFSGLQFPNYSSELNVNALELDDSALYLCASSLSSGTQETQYFGPGTRLLVL.